This record concerns one T cell receptor beta chain sequence. What it recognizes is unknown. The time point: recipient sample about 28 days before transplant, after cytoreduction. Recipient blood drawn about 28 days pretransplant and days 30, 100, 180 after. This sample was taken from a study of T cell clonotyping in hematopoietic cell transplantation. About the research overall: Recipients' pretransplant samples followed cytoreduction. Findings of the study overall: Graft donor and pretransplant recipient Inverse Simpson Index values predicted broader posttransplant TCR diversity. Pathologically expanded recipient clonotypes increased progressively from day 30 to day 180 as diversity fell.

V shed 3 bases and J 1 base; nucleotides not matched to a gene: 5. This CDR3 region has 15 residues. Germline values: CDR1 MDHEN, CDR2 SYDVKM. The repertoire was sequenced with immunoSEQ multiplex PCR; TCRdb's copy has only in-frame clones and lacks some. The repertoire holds tens of thousands of clones, with 80% to 90% as singletons. The origin of this receptor is a man in his sixties with biphenotypic leukemia. Some clones in this sample may be carry-over from other donors' samples. J is TRBJ1-2 and V is TRBV28, with 7 positions matching TRBD1. The sequences come from peripheral blood mononuclear cells, collected before stem cell transplant. Written as DNA, the CDR3 is TGTGCCAGCAGTTTTTTGGGACAGATTAACTATGGCTACACCTTC. This gives the protein CASSFLGQINYGYTF.